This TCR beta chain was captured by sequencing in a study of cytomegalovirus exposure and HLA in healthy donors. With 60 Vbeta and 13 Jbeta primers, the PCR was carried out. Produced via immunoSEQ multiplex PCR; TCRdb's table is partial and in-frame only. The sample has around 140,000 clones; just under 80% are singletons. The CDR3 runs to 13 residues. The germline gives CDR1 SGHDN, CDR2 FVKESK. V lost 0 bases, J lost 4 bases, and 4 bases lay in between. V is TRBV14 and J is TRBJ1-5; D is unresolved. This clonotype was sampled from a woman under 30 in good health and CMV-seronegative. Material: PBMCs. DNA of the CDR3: TGTGCCAGCAGCCAAGAGGCAAATCAGCCCCAGCATTTT. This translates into CASSQEANQPQHF.